This T cell receptor (beta chain) was retrieved from a study of blood T cell repertoires in COVID-19. Study-level background: Acute and convalescent COVID-19 specimens originated in the United States, Italy and Spain. Sample material is recorded as cDNA or gDNA derived from T cells, B-cell-depleted T cells, or PBMCs.

V shed 0 bases and J 9 bases; nucleotides not matched to a gene: 5. Germline V CDR1 and CDR2: SGDLS, YYNGEE. CDR3 length: 15 amino acids. As originally analysed: Reference gene primers were amplified, and this amplification served to estimate nucleated cell counts. Measured with immunoSEQ multiplex PCR; TCRdb has only the in-frame clones, and not every one. V and J calls plus clone size are reproduced from that table; the DNA served to infer D and trimming. The table includes tens of thousands of clones, 88% detected once. The source material was peripheral blood. This receptor was obtained from a woman older than 75 with active or convalescent COVID-19. V gene TRBV9 combines with J gene TRBJ2-1, with 11 bases aligning to TRBD2. The DNA for the CDR3 is TGTGCCAGCAGCGTAGAGGGACTAGCGGTGAGTGAGCAGTTCTTC. Its translation: CASSVEGLAVSEQFF.